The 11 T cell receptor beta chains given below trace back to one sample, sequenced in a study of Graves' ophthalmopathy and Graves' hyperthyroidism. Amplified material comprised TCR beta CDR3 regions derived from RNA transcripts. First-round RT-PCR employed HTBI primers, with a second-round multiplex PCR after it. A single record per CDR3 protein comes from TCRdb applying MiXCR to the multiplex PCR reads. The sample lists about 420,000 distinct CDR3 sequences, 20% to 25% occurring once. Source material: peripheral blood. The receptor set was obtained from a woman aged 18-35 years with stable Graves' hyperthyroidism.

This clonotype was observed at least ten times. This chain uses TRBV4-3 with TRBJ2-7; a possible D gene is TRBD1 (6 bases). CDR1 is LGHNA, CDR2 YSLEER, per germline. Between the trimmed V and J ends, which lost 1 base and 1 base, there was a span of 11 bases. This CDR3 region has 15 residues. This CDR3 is CASSQGQAQSYEQYF. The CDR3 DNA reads TGCGCCAGCAGCCAAGGACAGGCTCAATCCTACGAGCAGTACTTC.

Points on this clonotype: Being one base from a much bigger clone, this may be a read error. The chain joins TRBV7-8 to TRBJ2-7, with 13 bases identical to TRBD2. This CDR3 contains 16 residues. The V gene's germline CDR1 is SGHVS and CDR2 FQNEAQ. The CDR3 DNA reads TGTGCCAGCAGCTTAGTGGGACTAGCGGGAATATACGAGCCGTACTTC. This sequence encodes CASSLVGLAGIYEPYF. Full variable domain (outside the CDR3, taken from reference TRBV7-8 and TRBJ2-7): GAGVSQSPRYKVAKRGQDVALRCDPISGHVSLFWYQQALGQGPEFLTYFQNEAQLDKSGLPSDRFFAERPEGSVSTLKIQRTQQEDSAVYLCASSLVGLAGIYEPYFGPGTRLTVT.

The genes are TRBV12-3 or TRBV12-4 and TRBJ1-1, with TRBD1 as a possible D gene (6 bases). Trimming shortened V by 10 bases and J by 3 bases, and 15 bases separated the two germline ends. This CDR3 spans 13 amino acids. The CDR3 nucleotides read TGTGCCAACGCGAGGACAGTGGACACTGAAGCTTTCTTT. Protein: CANARTVDTEAFF.

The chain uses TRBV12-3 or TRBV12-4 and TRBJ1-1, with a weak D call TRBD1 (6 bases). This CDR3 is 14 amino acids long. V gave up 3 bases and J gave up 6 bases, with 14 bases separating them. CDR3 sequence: CASSLSQGTAEAFF. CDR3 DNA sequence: TGTGCCAGCAGTTTGTCTCAGGGGACCGCTGAAGCTTTCTTT.

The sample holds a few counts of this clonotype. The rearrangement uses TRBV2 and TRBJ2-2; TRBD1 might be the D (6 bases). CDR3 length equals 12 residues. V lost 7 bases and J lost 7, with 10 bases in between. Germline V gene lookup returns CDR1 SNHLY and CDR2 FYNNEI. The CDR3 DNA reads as TGTGCCAGCAACCAGGGGATCGGGGAGCTGTTTTTT. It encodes CASNQGIGELFF.

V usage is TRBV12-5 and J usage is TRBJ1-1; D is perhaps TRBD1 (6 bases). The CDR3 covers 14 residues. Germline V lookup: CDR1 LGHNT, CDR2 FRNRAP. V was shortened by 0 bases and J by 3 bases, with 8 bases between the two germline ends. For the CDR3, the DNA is TGTGCTAGTGGTTTGGTTGGGGGCCACACTGAAGCTTTCTTT. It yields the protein CASGLVGGHTEAFF.

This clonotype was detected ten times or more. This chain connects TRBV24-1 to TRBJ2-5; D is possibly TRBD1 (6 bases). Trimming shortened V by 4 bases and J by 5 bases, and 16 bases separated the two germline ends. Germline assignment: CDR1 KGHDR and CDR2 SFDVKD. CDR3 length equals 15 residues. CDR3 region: CATSDPRTAGETQYF. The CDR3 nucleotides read TGTGCCACCAGTGACCCTAGGACAGCCGGGGAGACCCAGTACTTC.

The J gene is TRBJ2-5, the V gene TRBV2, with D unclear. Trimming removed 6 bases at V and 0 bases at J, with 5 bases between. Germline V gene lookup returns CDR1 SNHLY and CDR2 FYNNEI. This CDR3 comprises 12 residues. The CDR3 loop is CASRANQETQYF. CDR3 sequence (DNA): TGTGCCAGCAGGGCAAACCAAGAGACCCAGTACTTC.

The CDR3 region has the DNA TGTGCCATCAGCCGACAGGGAGAGACCCAGTACTTC. Translating it yields CAISRQGETQYF. The chain is built from TRBV10-3 and TRBJ2-5, with 7 bases fitting TRBD1. This CDR3 has 12 residues. Germline CDR1 is ENHRY and CDR2 is SYGVKD. Trimming took 6 bases from V and 4 from J; bases not matched to a gene: 2.

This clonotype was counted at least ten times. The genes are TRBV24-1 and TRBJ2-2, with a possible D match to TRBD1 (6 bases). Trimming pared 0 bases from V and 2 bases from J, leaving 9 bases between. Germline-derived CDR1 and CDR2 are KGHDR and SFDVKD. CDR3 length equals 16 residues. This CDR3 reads CATSDLRRGNTGELFF. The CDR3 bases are TGTGCCACCAGTGATTTGCGCAGGGGAAACACCGGGGAGCTGTTTTTT.

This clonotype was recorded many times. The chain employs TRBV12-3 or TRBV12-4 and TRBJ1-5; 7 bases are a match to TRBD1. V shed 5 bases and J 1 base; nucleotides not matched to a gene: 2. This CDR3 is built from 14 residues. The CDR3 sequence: CASSGTASNQPQHF. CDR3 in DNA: TGTGCCAGCAGTGGGACAGCAAGCAATCAGCCCCAGCATTTT.